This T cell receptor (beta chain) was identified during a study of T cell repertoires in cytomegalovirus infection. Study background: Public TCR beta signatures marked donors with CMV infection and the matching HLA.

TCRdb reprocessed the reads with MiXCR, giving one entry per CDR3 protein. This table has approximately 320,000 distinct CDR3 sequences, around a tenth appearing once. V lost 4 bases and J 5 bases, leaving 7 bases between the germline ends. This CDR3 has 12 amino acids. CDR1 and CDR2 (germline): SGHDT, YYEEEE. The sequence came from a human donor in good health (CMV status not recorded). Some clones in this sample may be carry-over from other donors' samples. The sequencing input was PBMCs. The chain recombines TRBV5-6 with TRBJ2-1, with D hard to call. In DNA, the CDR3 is TGTGCCAGCAGCGGATCCCACAATGAGCAGTTCTTC. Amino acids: CASSGSHNEQFF.